Each of the 32 T cell receptor beta chains below was sequenced from the same sample in a study of CD4 T cell repertoires in COVID-19. Profiling relied on immunoSEQ multiplex PCR, and the TCRdb table lists in-frame clones only, not all of them. This repertoire shows about 24,000 clones, about 93% found once; its top ten account for 0.66%. These memory T cells were uncultured and sequenced directly after ex vivo isolation. The sample consisted of circulating follicular helper CD4+ T cells (cTfh) from blood, taken before the COVID-19 pandemic. These receptors came from a human donor who had COVID-19.

J is TRBJ1-6 and V is TRBV27; 7 positions agree with TRBD1. The germline gives CDR1 MNHEY, CDR2 SMNVEV (reference sequence). The CDR3 is 14 residues long. Germline trimming cut 6 bases from V and 7 bases from J; bases unmatched to any gene: 6. The DNA of the CDR3 is TGTGCCAGCAGCTTAGACAGGGTGAATTCACCCCTCCACTTT. It translates to CASSLDRVNSPLHF.

The chain couples TRBV5-6 to TRBJ1-2; D is unresolved. CDR1 and CDR2 (germline): SGHDT, YYEEEE. This CDR3 is built from 14 residues. V lost 1 base, J lost 4 bases, and 11 bases lay in between. CDR3 in amino acids: CASSLYEGSYGYTF. The DNA of the CDR3 is TGTGCCAGCAGCTTGTACGAGGGCTCCTATGGCTACACCTTC.

The chain employs TRBV5-6 and TRBJ1-1, with a possible D match to TRBD1 (5 bases). Per the germline V gene, CDR1 is SGHDT and CDR2 is YYEEEE. The length of the CDR3 is 14 residues. Trimming cost V 0 bases and J 0 bases, with 6 bases left between them. The CDR3 DNA reads TGTGCCAGCAGCTTGGACAGGATGAACACTGAAGCTTTCTTT. Its protein product is CASSLDRMNTEAFF. The full variable domain, with the rest looked up from reference TRBV5-6 and TRBJ1-1, is DAGVTQSPTHLIKTRGQQVTLRCSPKSGHDTVSWYQQALGQGPQFIFQYYEEEERQRGNFPDRFSGHQFPNYSSELNVNALLLGDSALYLCASSLDRMNTEAFFGQGTRLTVV.

The chain links TRBV7-6 to TRBJ2-7; TRBD1 matches 8 bases. The CDR3 has 15 residues. V was pared by 5 bases and J by 4 bases, with 10 bases of the junction left unmatched. Germline V gives CDR1 SGHVS, CDR2 FNYEAQ. The CDR3 here is CASSSGPRGLYEQYF. The CDR3 DNA reads as TGTGCCAGCAGCAGCGGGCCCAGGGGGCTATACGAGCAGTACTTC.

The chain recombines TRBV5-1 with TRBJ1-4; D is unclear. The CDR3 length is 15 residues. Germline CDR1 SGHRS, CDR2 YFSETQ. The V gene lost 0 bases and the J gene lost 0 bases, with 6 bases spanning the gap. CDR3 coding DNA: TGCGCCAGCAGCTTGGGCGGGGCAACTAATGAAAAACTGTTTTTT. The encoded protein is CASSLGGATNEKLFF.

V gene TRBV5-1 combines with J gene TRBJ2-1, with TRBD2 identical over 8 bases. The CDR3 runs to 15 residues. J was trimmed by 0 bases and V by 4 bases; bases with no gene match: 3. CDR1 is SGHRS, CDR2 YFSETQ, per germline. The CDR3 protein is CASSPGGSSYNEQFF. CDR3 in DNA: TGCGCCAGCAGCCCGGGAGGGAGCTCCTACAATGAGCAGTTCTTC.

The chain recombines TRBV11-2 with TRBJ2-7; D is perhaps TRBD2 (5 bases). This CDR3 spans 14 amino acids. Germline V gives CDR1 SGHAT, CDR2 FQNNGV. V dropped 0 bases and J dropped 1 base, with 7 bases sitting between them. CDR3 amino acids: CASSLERGSYEQYF. CDR3 DNA sequence: TGTGCCAGCAGCTTAGAACGAGGGTCCTACGAGCAGTACTTC.

This chain joins TRBV5-1 and TRBJ2-1; the D gene is possibly TRBD2 (6 bases). The CDR3 length is 18 residues. Trimming removed 1 base at V and 5 bases at J, with 22 bases between. Germline V gene sequence: CDR1 SGHRS, CDR2 YFSETQ. This CDR3 reads CASSLQGPGREANNEQFF. The CDR3 DNA is TGCGCCAGCAGCTTGCAGGGACCGGGCAGGGAGGCCAACAATGAGCAGTTCTTC.

The chain links TRBV5-1 to TRBJ2-7, with TRBD1 matching over 10 bases. Trimming removed 4 bases from V and 0 bases from J; junction bases left unmatched: 4. This CDR3 comprises 15 residues. Germline V gives CDR1 SGHRS, CDR2 YFSETQ. The CDR3 region has the DNA TGCGCCAGCAGCCCGGGACAGGGGTCCTCCTACGAGCAGTACTTC. Its translation: CASSPGQGSSYEQYF.

The chain joins TRBV11-2 to TRBJ1-3; D unclear. CDR3 length: 16 amino acids. The ends were cut back, 2 bases at V and 1 base at J, with 12 bases in the middle. The germline V gene encodes CDR1 SGHAT and CDR2 FQNNGV. The CDR3: CASSLLLPGSGNTIYF. In DNA, the CDR3 is TGTGCCAGCAGCTTACTTCTCCCCGGGTCTGGAAACACCATATATTTT.

In this sample, this clone turned up once. The chain combines TRBV7-6 with TRBJ1-2, with TRBD1 identical over 10 bases. Per germline, CDR1 SGHVS and CDR2 FNYEAQ. This CDR3 comprises 10 residues. Germline trimming cut 8 bases from V and 11 bases from J; bases unmatched to any gene: 2. The CDR3 region has the DNA TGTGCCAGCGGGGACAGGGGATACACCTTC. It is translated as CASGDRGYTF.

This chain links TRBV14 with TRBJ1-2; D is perhaps TRBD1 (5 bases). The CDR3 contains 15 residues. The V gene lost 2 bases and the J gene lost 4 bases, with 14 bases spanning the gap. Germline CDR1 reads SGHDN; CDR2 reads FVKESK. Here the CDR3 reads CASSQQSGPAYGYTF. Here the CDR3 DNA reads TGTGCCAGCAGCCAACAATCAGGGCCAGCCTATGGCTACACCTTC.

This chain connects TRBV30 to TRBJ1-1; D possibly corresponds to TRBD1 (5 bases). Germline lookup yields CDR1 GTSNPN and CDR2 SVGIG (reference sequence). Trimming took off 5 bases at V and 2 bases at J, with 9 bases between the two ends. The CDR3 spans 12 residues. The CDR3 protein is CAWGRGNTEAFF. CDR3 DNA: TGTGCCTGGGGGAGGGGAAACACTGAAGCTTTCTTT. Full variable domain (rest looked up from reference TRBV30 and TRBJ1-1): SQTIHQWPATLVQPVGSPLSLECTVEGTSNPNLYWYRQAAGRGLQLLFYSVGIGQISSEVPQNLSASRPQDRQFILSSKKLLLSDSGFYLCAWGRGNTEAFFGQGTRLTVV.

The count of this clone is one. The chain links TRBV7-9 to TRBJ2-5; maybe TRBD1 (6 bases). Looked up from germline, CDR1 is SEHNR and CDR2 is FQNEAQ (reference sequence). Trimming took off 5 bases at V and 4 bases at J, with 17 bases between the two ends. The CDR3 contains 15 residues. For the CDR3, the DNA is TGTGCCAGCAGCGACGGAGGTAGGGGGAGAGAGACCCAGTACTTC. Encoded protein: CASSDGGRGRETQYF. Using reference TRBV7-9 and TRBJ2-5 for the parts outside the CDR3, the full variable domain is DTGVSQNPRHKITKRGQNVTFRCDPISEHNRLYWYRQTLGQGPEFLTYFQNEAQLEKSRLLSDRFSAERPKGSFSTLEIQRTEQGDSAMYLCASSDGGRGRETQYFGPGTRLLVL.

CDR3 loop: CSVDGQRGVNEQFF. DNA for the CDR3: TGCAGCGTTGATGGGCAGCGGGGGGTAAATGAGCAGTTCTTC. V and J are TRBV29-1 and TRBJ2-1; 9 positions agree with TRBD2. Germline V gene sequence: CDR1 SQVTM, CDR2 ANQGSEA. The V and J ends lost 3 bases and 7 bases, in that order; junction bases with no gene match: 7. The CDR3 length is 14 residues.

The chain carries TRBV2 and TRBJ2-5; D is unclear. The CDR3 is 11 residues long. Germline V CDR1 and CDR2: SNHLY, FYNNEI. Between the trimmed V and J ends, which lost 6 bases and 3 bases, there was a span of 5 bases. The CDR3 loop reads CASRREETQYF. The CDR3 DNA reads TGTGCCAGCAGGAGAGAAGAGACCCAGTACTTC.

The chain carries TRBV10-3 and TRBJ1-3, with TRBD1 matching 7 bases. CDR1 is ENHRY and CDR2 is SYGVKD in the germline V gene. V lost 6 bases, J lost 1 base, and 3 bases stayed unmatched. The CDR3 loop spans 14 amino acids. The CDR3 nucleotides read TGTGCCATCAGGGCGACAGGGTCTGGAAACACCATATATTTT. It encodes CAIRATGSGNTIYF.

This rearrangement joins TRBV4-1 to TRBJ2-3; 10 bases are shared with TRBD2. The CDR3 contains 20 residues. With V trimmed by 0 bases and J by 5 bases, 17 bases remained unmatched. The germline CDR1 and CDR2 sequences are MGHRA and YSYEKL. CDR3 in amino acids: CASSQDPSSGGLTSVDTQYF. DNA of the CDR3: TGCGCCAGCAGCCAAGATCCCTCTAGCGGGGGACTAACATCGGTAGATACGCAGTATTTT.

V usage is TRBV6-1 and J usage is TRBJ1-2, with 8 bases identical to TRBD1. Germline-derived CDR1 and CDR2 are MNHNS and SASEGT. V was pared by 3 bases and J by 0 bases, with 12 bases of the junction left unmatched. The CDR3 is 18 residues long. CDR3 nucleotide sequence: TGTGCCAGCAGTGATATCCGGGACAGGTTTAGAGCTAACTATGGCTACACCTTC. It translates to CASSDIRDRFRANYGYTF.

The V gene is TRBV5-4, the J gene TRBJ2-7; 8 bases are shared with TRBD1. This CDR3 contains 14 residues. The germline V gene encodes CDR1 SGHNT and CDR2 YYREEE (reference sequence). The ends lost 5 bases at V and 6 bases at J; junction bases unmatched: 10. The CDR3 DNA is TGTGCCAGCAGGCCAACAGGGGGTAACAGCGAGCAGTACTTC. Residues: CASRPTGGNSEQYF.

The V and J genes are TRBV19 and TRBJ2-7; 12 bases are a match to TRBD1. J lost 6 bases, V lost 5 bases, and 5 bases had no gene match. CDR3 size: 14 residues. CDR1 is LNHDA, CDR2 SQIVND, per germline (reference sequence). This chain's CDR3 is CASSQGTGGFEQYF. The CDR3 DNA is TGTGCCAGTAGTCAAGGGACAGGGGGCTTCGAGCAGTACTTC.

The J gene is TRBJ2-5, the V gene TRBV2, with a possible D match to TRBD1 (6 bases). V lost 8 bases to trimming and J lost 9 bases, with 10 bases between them. The CDR3 extends over 10 amino acids. The V gene's germline CDR1 is SNHLY and CDR2 FYNNEI. As DNA, the CDR3 is TGTGCCAGCCGAGAGGGGGCCCAGTACTTC. Translation: CASREGAQYF.

This chain joins TRBV7-2 and TRBJ2-2, with D perhaps matching TRBD2 (5 bases). Trimming took off 3 bases at V and 5 bases at J, with 10 bases between the two ends. The CDR3 is made up of 14 amino acids. Looked up from germline, CDR1 is SGHTA and CDR2 is FQGNSA. The CDR3 spells CASSFAGRTGELFF. The CDR3 DNA reads as TGTGCCAGCAGCTTTGCGGGCAGAACCGGGGAGCTGTTTTTT.

The chain carries TRBV5-1 and TRBJ1-4; D is uncertain. V lost 0 bases, J lost 8 bases, and 8 bases lay in between. This CDR3 region has 13 residues. Germline V CDR1 and CDR2: SGHRS, YFSETQ. The CDR3 DNA is TGCGCCAGCAGCTTGGGGGCGGGGGAAAAACTGTTTTTT. Protein: CASSLGAGEKLFF.

This sequence joins TRBV9 and TRBJ1-1, with TRBD1 identical over 10 bases. This CDR3 region has 15 residues. V lost 0 bases and J lost 7; bases outside the gene matches: 6. Germline loops: CDR1 SGDLS, CDR2 YYNGEE. Written as DNA, the CDR3 is TGTGCCAGCAGCGTAGGTGGGACAGGGGTTCTTGAAGCTTTCTTT. This sequence encodes CASSVGGTGVLEAFF. Filled out from reference TRBV9 and TRBJ1-1, the complete variable domain reads DSGVTQTPKHLITATGQRVTLRCSPRSGDLSVYWYQQSLDQGLQFLIQYYNGEERAKGNILERFSAQQFPDLHSELNLSSLELGDSALYFCASSVGGTGVLEAFFGQGTRLTVV.

The chain couples TRBV7-6 to TRBJ2-7, with TRBD2 matching over 14 bases. Germline V gene data show CDR1 as SGHVS and CDR2 as FNYEAQ. The J segment lost 4 bases and the V segment lost 5 bases, leaving 10 bases of the junction unmatched. The CDR3 spans 17 residues. DNA for the CDR3: TGTGCCAGCAGCCCAGGACTAGCGGGAGGAAAAGGGTACGAGCAGTACTTC. Its translation: CASSPGLAGGKGYEQYF.

This CDR3 is CASSLEAGGLSNQPQHF. For the CDR3, the DNA is TGTGCCAGCAGCTTAGAGGCAGGGGGCCTTAGCAATCAGCCCCAGCATTTT. V usage is TRBV7-6 and J usage is TRBJ1-5, with 8 bases lining up with TRBD1. The CDR3 extends over 17 amino acids. The trim removed 1 base at V and 0 bases at J, leaving 5 bases unmatched. From germline, CDR1 is SGHVS and CDR2 FNYEAQ.

The gene calls are TRBV2 and TRBJ1-4; 12 positions match TRBD1. V shed 5 bases, J shed 7 bases, and the junction held 8 bases outside the gene matches. The germline V gene has CDR1 SNHLY and CDR2 FYNNEI. The CDR3 runs 16 residues. CDR3 residues: CASSRDRGRVGEKLFF. CDR3 bases: TGTGCCAGCAGTCGGGACAGGGGGCGCGTTGGTGAAAAACTGTTTTTT. The full variable domain, with the rest looked up from reference TRBV2 and TRBJ1-4, is EPEVTQTPSHQVTQMGQEVILRCVPISNHLYFYWYRQILGQKVEFLVSFYNNEISEKSEIFDDQFSVERPDGSNFTLKIRSTKLEDSAMYFCASSRDRGRVGEKLFFGSGTQLSVL.

The V gene is TRBV5-4, the J gene TRBJ2-1; a possible D gene is TRBD2 (6 bases). The V end lost 4 bases, the J end lost 0 bases, and 17 bases lay between the germline ends. Germline CDR1 SGHNT, CDR2 YYREEE (reference sequence). The length of the CDR3 is 17 residues. CDR3 in DNA: TGTGCCAGCAGCGTGGGAGGCGGCGCCAGCTCCTACAATGAGCAGTTCTTC. It encodes CASSVGGGASSYNEQFF.

The V gene is TRBV10-3, the J gene TRBJ1-2; 9 bases are shared with TRBD1. CDR3 length: 14 amino acids. Germline trimming cut 11 bases from V and 7 bases from J; bases unmatched to any gene: 14. Germline CDR1 and CDR2: ENHRY and SYGVKD. This CDR3 is CASMPGQGTFGYTF. The CDR3 DNA follows: TGTGCCTCGATGCCGGGACAGGGAACTTTTGGCTACACCTTC.

The chain recombines TRBV5-1 with TRBJ2-1; D is possibly TRBD1 (8 bases). The V gene's germline CDR1 is SGHRS and CDR2 YFSETQ. Trimming removed 0 bases from V and 7 bases from J, with 11 bases in between. This CDR3 contains 14 residues. For the CDR3, the DNA is TGCGCCAGCAGCTTGGACAGGGGGGGAAATGAGCAGTTCTTC. Protein sequence: CASSLDRGGNEQFF. Full variable domain (outside the CDR3, taken from reference TRBV5-1 and TRBJ2-1): KAGVTQTPRYLIKTRGQQVTLSCSPISGHRSVSWYQQTPGQGLQFLFEYFSETQRNKGNFPGRFSGRQFSNSRSEMNVSTLELGDSALYLCASSLDRGGNEQFFGPGTRLTVL.

The CDR3 sequence: CSVERGGSYNEQFF. CDR3 nucleotides: TGCAGCGTTGAAAGGGGAGGCTCCTACAATGAGCAGTTCTTC. The chain has TRBV29-1 and TRBJ2-1, with D tentatively TRBD2 (6 bases). The germline gives CDR1 SQVTM, CDR2 ANQGSEA. CDR3 length equals 14 residues. V was cut by 2 bases and J by 0 bases, with 8 bases left in between.